This TCR beta chain was found in a study of T cells expressing NK-cell markers (TCRdb year 2020). Background on the whole study: Fewer than ten donors provided sorted CD3+CD56+NKG2C+, CD3+CD56+NKG2C- and CD3+CD56-NKG2C+ T-cell subsets, whose TCR beta-chain repertoires were profiled. Of the eight sequenced donors, seven were found to be HCMV-seropositive and one was found to be HCMV-seronegative. Randomly selected healthy volunteers, three men and five women, were used as the eight sequenced donors. The libraries were sequenced on Illumina HiSeq 2000/2500, MiSeq or NextSeq, producing 2 x 150 bp reads.

On this clonotype itself: This clone's antigen is unknown.

Results the study describes overall, beyond this receptor: Whether the expanded NKG2C-expressing T cell clones were specific for HCMV antigens remained unclear. Those dominant clonotypes were again the most abundant among CD3+CD56-NKG2C+ cells in a handful of donors, at about 25-65%. For five or six donors, the dominant CD3+CD56+NKG2C+ clonotypes were among the top 10 CD8+ clonotypes and accounted for about 1.0-7.5% of CD8+ T cells.

To determine HCMV serostatus, a commercial ELISA kit was used to detect HCMV-specific IgG in serum. Ficoll density gradient centrifugation was used to isolate peripheral blood mononuclear cells from blood. CDR1 SGHAT and CDR2 FQNNGV are derived from the germline V gene. The CDR3 measures 18 amino acids from cysteine to phenylalanine. Only the protein sequence is given. TCRdb lists the instrument as Illumina HiSeq 2000. 5'RACE template switching, by which a universal primer site and unique molecular identifiers were added, was used to make TCR beta cDNA libraries. cDNA synthesis was primed from the TCR beta constant segment and was followed by two successive PCR amplification steps. As for the authors' bioinformatics: MIGEC handled demultiplexing of the reads and grouping by UMI, while MiTCR was used to assemble and quantify clonotypes. To exclude erroneous sequences, any TCR cDNA sequence not supported by at least two reads was discarded. The tcR package was used for downstream repertoire analysis, and clonotypes were matched between fractions using CDR3 nucleotide sequence together with V segment. VDJmatch was used to annotate antigen specificity against VDJdb, with one amino acid substitution allowed in CDR3. Each entry corresponds to one CDR3 protein sequence from reads that TCRdb reprocessed, and DNA is not given. These V and J calls originate from TCRdb's pipeline instead of the authors' own analysis. This sample's table contains roughly 380,000 distinct CDR3 sequences. The top ten clonotypes cover around 5% of the sample.

The origin of this receptor is a man aged 18-69 years in good health. Sequencing was done on a sample of blood T cells: a sorted CD56 or NKG2C T cell subset, CD4+ or CD8+ T cells, or bulk PBMC T cells (not recorded which). The sequence joins TRBV11-2 to TRBJ2-6. This receptor has the CDR3 CASSLGPSGLSGANVLTF.